This paragraph covers one T cell receptor (beta chain) sequence. TCRdb passed the RT-PCR reads through MiXCR, listing each CDR3 protein once. The table includes about 800,000 distinct CDR3 sequences, roughly 20% detected once. The germline gives CDR1 SGDLS, CDR2 YYNGEE. The V segment lost 0 bases and the J segment 6 bases; nucleotides outside the gene matches: 10. The CDR3 is 16 residues long. This specimen belongs to a study of response to subunit inactivated influenza vaccine. The V call is TRBV9, the J call TRBJ1-2; 8 bases are a match to TRBD1. The sample here was PBMCs from blood, taken more than 4 days after vaccination. The clonotype originates from a man aged 45-65 years who received an inactivated influenza vaccine. The CDR3 DNA is TGTGCCAGCAGCGTAGAGGCAGGGGGCCTTGGTAATGGCTACACCTTC. As protein: CASSVEAGGLGNGYTF. The full variable domain, with the rest looked up from reference TRBV9 and TRBJ1-2, is DSGVTQTPKHLITATGQRVTLRCSPRSGDLSVYWYQQSLDQGLQFLIQYYNGEERAKGNILERFSAQQFPDLHSELNLSSLELGDSALYFCASSVEAGGLGNGYTFGSGTRLTVV.